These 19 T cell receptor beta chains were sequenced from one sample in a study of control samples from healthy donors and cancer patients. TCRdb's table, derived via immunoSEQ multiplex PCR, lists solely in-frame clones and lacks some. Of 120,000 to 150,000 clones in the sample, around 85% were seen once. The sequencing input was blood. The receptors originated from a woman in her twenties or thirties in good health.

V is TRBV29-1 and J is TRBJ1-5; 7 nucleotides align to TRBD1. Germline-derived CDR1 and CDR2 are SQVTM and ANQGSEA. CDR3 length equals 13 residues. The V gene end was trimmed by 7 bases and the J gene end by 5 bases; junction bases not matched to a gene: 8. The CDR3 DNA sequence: TGCAGCGCCGGAACAGGGGTTGATCAGCCCCAGCATTTT. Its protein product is CSAGTGVDQPQHF.

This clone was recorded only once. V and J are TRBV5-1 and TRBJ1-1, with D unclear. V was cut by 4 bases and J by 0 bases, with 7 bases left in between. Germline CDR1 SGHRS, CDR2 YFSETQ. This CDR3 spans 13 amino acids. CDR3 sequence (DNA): TGCGCCAGCAGCCTGGACGTGAACACTGAAGCTTTCTTT. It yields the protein CASSLDVNTEAFF.

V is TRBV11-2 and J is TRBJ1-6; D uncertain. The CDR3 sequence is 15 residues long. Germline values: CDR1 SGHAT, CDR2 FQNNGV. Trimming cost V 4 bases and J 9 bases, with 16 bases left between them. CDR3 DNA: TGTGCCAGCAGCTCCCGTCCCAAGCGGGGTTCACCCCTCCACTTT. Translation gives CASSSRPKRGSPLHF.

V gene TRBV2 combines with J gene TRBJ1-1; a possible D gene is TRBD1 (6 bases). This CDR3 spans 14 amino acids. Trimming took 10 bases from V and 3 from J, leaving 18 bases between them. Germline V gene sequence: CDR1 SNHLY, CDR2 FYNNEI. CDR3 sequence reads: CATRPRAGDTEAFF. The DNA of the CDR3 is TGTGCCACCAGACCCCGGGCAGGGGACACTGAAGCTTTCTTT.

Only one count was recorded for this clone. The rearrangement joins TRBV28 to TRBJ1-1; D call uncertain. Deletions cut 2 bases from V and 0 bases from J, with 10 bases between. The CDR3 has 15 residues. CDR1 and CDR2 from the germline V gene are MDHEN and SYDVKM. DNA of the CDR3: TGTGCCAGCAGTTTACGGCCGCCGGTGAACACTGAAGCTTTCTTT. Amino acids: CASSLRPPVNTEAFF.

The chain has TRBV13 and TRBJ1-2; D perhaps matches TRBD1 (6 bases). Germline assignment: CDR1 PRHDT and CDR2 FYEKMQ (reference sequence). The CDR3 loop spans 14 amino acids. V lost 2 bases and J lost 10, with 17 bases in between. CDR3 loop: CASSLRGGFWAYTF. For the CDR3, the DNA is TGTGCCAGCAGCTTACGAGGGGGGTTCTGGGCCTACACCTTC.

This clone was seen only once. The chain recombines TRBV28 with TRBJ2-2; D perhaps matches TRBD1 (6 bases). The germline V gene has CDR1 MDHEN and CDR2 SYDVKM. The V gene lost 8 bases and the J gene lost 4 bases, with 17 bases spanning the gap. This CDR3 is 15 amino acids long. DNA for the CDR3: TGTGCCAGCGGGCTCTTAGGGGGATTCACCGGGGAGCTGTTTTTT. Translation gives CASGLLGGFTGELFF.

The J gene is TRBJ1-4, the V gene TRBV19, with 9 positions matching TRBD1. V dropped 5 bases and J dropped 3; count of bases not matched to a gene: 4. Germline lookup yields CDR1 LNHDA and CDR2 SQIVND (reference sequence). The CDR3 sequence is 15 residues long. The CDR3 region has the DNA TGTGCCAGTAGTCCAGGGACAGGGCCTAATGAAAAACTGTTTTTT. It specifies CASSPGTGPNEKLFF.

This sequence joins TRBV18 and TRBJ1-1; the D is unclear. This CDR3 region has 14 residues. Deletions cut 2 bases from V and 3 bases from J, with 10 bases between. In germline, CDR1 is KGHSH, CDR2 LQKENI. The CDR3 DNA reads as TGTGCCAGCTCACCAAGCCTCGGCTACACTGAAGCTTTCTTT. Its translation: CASSPSLGYTEAFF.

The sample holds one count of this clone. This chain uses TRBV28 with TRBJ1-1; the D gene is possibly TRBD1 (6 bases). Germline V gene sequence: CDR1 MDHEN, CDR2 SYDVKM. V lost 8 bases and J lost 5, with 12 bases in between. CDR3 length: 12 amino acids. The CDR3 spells CASLTGSTEAFF. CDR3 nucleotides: TGTGCCAGCCTTACAGGGAGTACTGAAGCTTTCTTT. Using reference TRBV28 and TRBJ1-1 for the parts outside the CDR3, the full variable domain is DVKVTQSSRYLVKRTGEKVFLECVQDMDHENMFWYRQDPGLGLRLIYFSYDVKMKEKGDIPEGYSVSREKKERFSLILESASTNQTSMYLCASLTGSTEAFFGQGTRLTVV.

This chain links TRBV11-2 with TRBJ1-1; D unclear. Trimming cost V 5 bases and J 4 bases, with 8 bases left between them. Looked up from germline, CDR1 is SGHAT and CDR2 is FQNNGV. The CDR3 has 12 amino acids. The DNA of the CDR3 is TGTGCCAGCAGCACTAGGGCCACTGAAGCTTTCTTT. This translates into CASSTRATEAFF.

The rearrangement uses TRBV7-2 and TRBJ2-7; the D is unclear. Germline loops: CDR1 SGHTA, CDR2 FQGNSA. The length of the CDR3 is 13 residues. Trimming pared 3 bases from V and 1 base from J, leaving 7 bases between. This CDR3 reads CASSFKVSYEQYF. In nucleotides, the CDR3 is TGTGCCAGCAGCTTCAAGGTATCCTACGAGCAGTACTTC.

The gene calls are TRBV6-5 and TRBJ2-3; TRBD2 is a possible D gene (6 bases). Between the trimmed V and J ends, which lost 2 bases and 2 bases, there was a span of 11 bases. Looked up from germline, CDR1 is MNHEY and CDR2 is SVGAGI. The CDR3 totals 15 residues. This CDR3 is CASSYGAGTTDTQYF. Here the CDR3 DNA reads TGTGCCAGCAGTTACGGCGCGGGAACCACAGATACGCAGTATTTT.

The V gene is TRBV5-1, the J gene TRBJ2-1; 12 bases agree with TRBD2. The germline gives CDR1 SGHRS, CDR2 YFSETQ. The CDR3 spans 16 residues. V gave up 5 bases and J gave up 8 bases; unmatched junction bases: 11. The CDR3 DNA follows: TGCGCCAGCAGTGGACTAGCGGGAATGTCTTCCGATGAGCAGTTCTTC. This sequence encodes CASSGLAGMSSDEQFF.

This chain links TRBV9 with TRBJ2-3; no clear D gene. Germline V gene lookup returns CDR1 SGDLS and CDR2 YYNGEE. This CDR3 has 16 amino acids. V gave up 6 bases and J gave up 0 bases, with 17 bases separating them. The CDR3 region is CASTLRAAASTDTQYF. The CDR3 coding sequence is TGTGCCAGCACCCTCCGGGCAGCAGCTAGCACAGATACGCAGTATTTT.

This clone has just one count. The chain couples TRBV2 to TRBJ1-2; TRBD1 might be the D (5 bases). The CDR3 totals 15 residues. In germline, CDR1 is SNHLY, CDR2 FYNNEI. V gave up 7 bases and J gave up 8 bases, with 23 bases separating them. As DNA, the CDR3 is TGTGCCAGCACCCTCTTTGTGGGGGGGAGCGGCGGCTACACCTTC. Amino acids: CASTLFVGGSGGYTF. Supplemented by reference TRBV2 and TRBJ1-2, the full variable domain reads EPEVTQTPSHQVTQMGQEVILRCVPISNHLYFYWYRQILGQKVEFLVSFYNNEISEKSEIFDDQFSVERPDGSNFTLKIRSTKLEDSAMYFCASTLFVGGSGGYTFGSGTRLTVV.

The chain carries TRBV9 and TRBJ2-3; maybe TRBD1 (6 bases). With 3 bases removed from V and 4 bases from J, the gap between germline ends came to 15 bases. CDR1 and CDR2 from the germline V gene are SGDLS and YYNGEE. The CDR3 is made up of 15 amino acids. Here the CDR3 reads CASSARTKGADTQYF. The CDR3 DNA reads TGTGCCAGCAGCGCCCGAACTAAGGGGGCAGATACGCAGTATTTT.

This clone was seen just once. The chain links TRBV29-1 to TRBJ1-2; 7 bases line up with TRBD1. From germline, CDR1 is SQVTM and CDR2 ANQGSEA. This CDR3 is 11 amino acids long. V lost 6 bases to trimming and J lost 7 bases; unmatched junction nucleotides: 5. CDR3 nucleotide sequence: TGCAGCGTGAAACAGGGGCTTGGCTACACCTTC. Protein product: CSVKQGLGYTF.

As DNA, the CDR3 is TGTGCCAGCAGTTTCCTCACTCCCGGGACCGGGGGGTCACCCCTCCACTTT. Amino acid sequence: CASSFLTPGTGGSPLHF. This sequence joins TRBV28 and TRBJ1-6; perhaps TRBD1 as D (5 bases). Germline V gene lookup returns CDR1 MDHEN and CDR2 SYDVKM. CDR3 length equals 17 residues. V lost 3 bases and J 10 bases, leaving 22 bases between the germline ends.